The subject of this entry is one T cell receptor (beta chain). V lost 3 bases and J 8 bases, leaving 7 bases between the germline ends. The CDR3 has 12 amino acids. CDR1 SNHLY and CDR2 FYNNEI come from the germline V gene. This specimen belongs to a study of blood T cell repertoires in COVID-19. The assay was immunoSEQ multiplex PCR, and TCRdb's table has in-frame clones only and misses some. Counted here are some 30,000 clones, roughly 82% occurring once; the ten biggest clones make up 13%. The chain combines TRBV2 with TRBJ1-4; D remains ambiguous. Sequencing was performed on peripheral blood. The clonotype comes from a human donor in a cohort sampled during active COVID-19. The CDR3 DNA is TGTGCCAGCAGTGATCGGGGAGAAAAACTGTTTTTT. Its protein is CASSDRGEKLFF.